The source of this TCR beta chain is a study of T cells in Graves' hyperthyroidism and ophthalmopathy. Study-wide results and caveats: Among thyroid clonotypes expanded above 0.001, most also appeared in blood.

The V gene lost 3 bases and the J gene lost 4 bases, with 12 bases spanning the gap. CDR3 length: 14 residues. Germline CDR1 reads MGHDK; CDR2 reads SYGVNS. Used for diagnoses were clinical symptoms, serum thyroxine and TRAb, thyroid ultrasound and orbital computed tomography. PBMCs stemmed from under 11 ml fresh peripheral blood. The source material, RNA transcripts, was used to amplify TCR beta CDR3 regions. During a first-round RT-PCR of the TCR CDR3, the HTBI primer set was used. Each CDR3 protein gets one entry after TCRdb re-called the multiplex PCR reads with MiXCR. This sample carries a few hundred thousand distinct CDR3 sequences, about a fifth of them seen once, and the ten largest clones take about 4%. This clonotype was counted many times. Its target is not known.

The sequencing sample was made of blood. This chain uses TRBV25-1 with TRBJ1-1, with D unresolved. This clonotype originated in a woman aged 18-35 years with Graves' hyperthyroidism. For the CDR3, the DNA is TGTGCCAGCAGTGATTACAGCCTCATCACTGAAGCTTTCTTT. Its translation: CASSDYSLITEAFF.